This T cell receptor beta chain was observed in a study of shared clonotypes between healthy human individuals. Findings and caveats of the study: Researchers sampled only blood; tissue repertoires likely differ.

Concerning this clone itself: Its cognate antigen is unknown.

The repertoire was sequenced with immunoSEQ multiplex PCR; TCRdb's copy has only in-frame clones and lacks some. This sample has approximately 640,000 clones; less than 95% occur once, and the top ten carry 34%. The sequence derives from a man between 18 and 29 years old in good health. Some clones in this sample may be carry-over from other donors' samples. Sequenced sample: memory CD8+ T cells from PBMCs. Indicated subset: CD45RO+ cells pooled with CCR7-negative TemRA cells.

DNA of the CDR3: TGTGCCAGCAGCACGGGGACAGGGGGCCTTCGGGGGAACGAGCAGTACTTC. It is translated as CASSTGTGGLRGNEQYF. This chain uses TRBV7-9 with TRBJ2-7; 12 bases are shared with TRBD1. In germline, CDR1 is SEHNR, CDR2 FQNEAQ (reference sequence). The CDR3 extends over 17 amino acids. Trimming cost V 5 bases and J 5 bases; bases outside gene matches: 13. Drawing the rest from reference TRBV7-9 and TRBJ2-7, the complete variable domain is DTGVSQNPRHKITKRGQNVTFRCDPISEHNRLYWYRQTLGQGPEFLTYFQNEAQLEKSRLLSDRFSAERPKGSFSTLEIQRTEQGDSAMYLCASSTGTGGLRGNEQYFGPGTRLTVT.